This entry lists 14 T cell receptor beta chains sequenced from one sample in a study of neurological immune-mediated disorders. TCRdb passed the 5' RACE reads through MiXCR, listing each CDR3 protein once. The table records about 46,000 distinct CDR3 sequences, around 4.5% of them present only once. The sample was PBMCs. These receptors were collected from a woman between 55 and 75 years old with multiple sclerosis.

The V call is TRBV6-1, the J call TRBJ2-4, with a weak D call TRBD1 (6 bases). Germline V lookup: CDR1 MNHNS, CDR2 SASEGT. V lost 6 bases and J lost 10, with 10 bases in between. This CDR3 is 11 amino acids long. This CDR3 reads CASRRQEIQYF. In DNA form, the CDR3 reads TGTGCCAGCAGAAGACAGGAGATTCAGTACTTC.

This clonotype was recorded many times. V usage is TRBV5-1 and J usage is TRBJ1-1; D call uncertain. Germline V gives CDR1 SGHRS, CDR2 YFSETQ. The CDR3 sequence is 14 residues long. V lost 2 bases and J 2 bases, leaving 10 bases between the germline ends. The CDR3 bases are TGCGCCAGCAGCTTTTACGACACAAACACTGAAGCTTTCTTT. Amino acid sequence: CASSFYDTNTEAFF.

This clonotype has ten or more counts. The chain is built from TRBV20-1 and TRBJ2-3, with TRBD1 matching over 7 bases. V was pared by 5 bases and J by 4 bases, with 6 bases of the junction left unmatched. CDR3 length equals 13 residues. Germline values: CDR1 DFQATT, CDR2 SNEGSKA (reference sequence). The CDR3 DNA is TGCAGTGCTGCGGCAGGGGGATCAGATACGCAGTATTTT. This translates into CSAAAGGSDTQYF.

This clonotype occurred many times. The V and J genes are TRBV5-1 and TRBJ2-7; D may correspond to TRBD1 or TRBD2 (5 bases each). V was pared by 1 base and J by 2 bases, with 16 bases between. The CDR3 has 16 residues. The V gene's germline CDR1 is SGHRS and CDR2 YFSETQ. The CDR3 DNA is TGCGCCAGCAGCTTGAGGCCTCACGGGGCCACCTACGAGCAGTACTTC. The encoded protein is CASSLRPHGATYEQYF.

The table lists this clonotype with a few counts. The chain combines TRBV6-5 with TRBJ2-1; possible D gene TRBD2, 5 bases. The CDR3 extends over 14 amino acids. V shed 6 bases and J shed 7 bases, with 16 bases lying between them. CDR1 is MNHEY, CDR2 SVGAGI, per germline. CDR3 in DNA: TGTGCCAGCAGACCTATAAGCGGTGGTAATGAGCAGTTCTTC. It translates to CASRPISGGNEQFF.

This clonotype was recorded many times. This chain uses TRBV5-1 with TRBJ1-1; 10 positions agree with TRBD1. Looked up from germline, CDR1 is SGHRS and CDR2 is YFSETQ. The CDR3 length is 15 residues. Trimming at V came to 4 bases and at J to 4 bases, leaving 7 bases not matched to a gene. The DNA for the CDR3 is TGCGCCAGCAGCCGAGCGACAGGGGGCATCACTGAAGCTTTCTTT. Translated: CASSRATGGITEAFF.

This clonotype occurred many times. J is TRBJ1-4 and V is TRBV15, with D unclear. The V end lost 0 bases, the J end lost 8 bases, and 19 bases lay between the germline ends. The CDR3 spans 17 residues. Germline V gene lookup returns CDR1 LNHNV and CDR2 YYDKDF (reference sequence). The chain's CDR3 is CATSRDPGSGGREKLFF. As DNA, the CDR3 is TGTGCCACCAGCAGAGATCCTGGCTCCGGAGGGCGGGAAAAACTGTTTTTT.

This clonotype has a count of ten or more. The rearrangement uses TRBV4-3 and TRBJ2-2; 8 nucleotides agree with TRBD2. Losses at the gene ends were 3 bases for V and 6 bases for J; bases not matched to a gene: 6. The germline CDR1 and CDR2 sequences are LGHNA and YSLEER. The CDR3 has 15 amino acids. This CDR3 is CASSQTGTRSGELFF. As DNA, the CDR3 is TGCGCCAGCAGCCAGACCGGGACTAGATCCGGGGAGCTGTTTTTT.

A note on this clonotype: The junction differs from germline at one of its ends, possibly a read error. The CDR3 coding sequence is TGTACCAGCAGTTACCAGCAAACTACCGAAGCTTTCTTT. Translation gives CTSSYQQTTEAFF. The chain recombines TRBV6-6 with TRBJ1-1; D is undetermined. This CDR3 comprises 13 residues. Looked up from germline, CDR1 is MNHNY and CDR2 is SVGAGI (reference sequence).

This clonotype was seen at least ten times. The V call is TRBV10-3, the J call TRBJ2-5; 10 nucleotides align to TRBD2. The J segment lost 4 bases and the V segment lost 6 bases, leaving 5 bases of the junction unmatched. The germline CDR1 and CDR2 sequences are ENHRY and SYGVKD. The length of the CDR3 is 14 residues. CDR3 sequence (DNA): TGTGCCATCAGCCCTAGCGGGAGCCGAGAGACCCAGTACTTC. It is translated as CAISPSGSRETQYF.

This clonotype was seen a handful of times. V usage is TRBV5-1 and J usage is TRBJ2-3, with TRBD2 matching over 7 bases. CDR1 is SGHRS, CDR2 YFSETQ, per germline. This CDR3 region has 14 residues. The J segment lost 1 base and the V segment lost 6 bases, leaving 5 bases of the junction unmatched. The CDR3 reads CASKPLAGTDTQYF. DNA for the CDR3: TGCGCCAGCAAACCCCTAGCGGGCACAGATACGCAGTATTTT.

The table lists this clonotype with a few counts. The rearrangement links TRBV12-3 or TRBV12-4 to TRBJ2-1; TRBD2 matches 14 bases. The CDR3 consists of 15 residues. With 6 bases clipped from V and 10 bases from J, the junction kept 8 bases outside the gene matches. The CDR3 here is CASSYGLAGGREQFF. The CDR3 DNA sequence: TGTGCCAGCAGCTACGGACTAGCGGGAGGAAGAGAGCAGTTCTTC.

This clonotype was detected many times. This chain uses TRBV12-3 or TRBV12-4 with TRBJ2-7; TRBD2 aligns across 14 bases. After removal of 3 bases from V and 5 bases from J, the junction contained 3 bases not matched to a gene. The length of the CDR3 is 15 residues. In DNA, the CDR3 is TGTGCCAGCAGTTTTAGGGGACTAGCGGGAGACGAGCAGTACGTC. Translated, it gives CASSFRGLAGDEQYV.

In its sample, this clonotype was seen many times. This rearrangement joins TRBV7-2 to TRBJ2-5, with a weak D call TRBD2 (5 bases). Germline V gives CDR1 SGHTA, CDR2 FQGNSA. This CDR3 has 14 amino acids. The V end lost 3 bases, the J end lost 2 bases, and 10 bases lay between the germline ends. The CDR3 region has the DNA TGTGCCAGCAGCTTTGGACTGCTTCAAGAGACCCAGTACTTC. Its protein is CASSFGLLQETQYF. The full variable domain, completed using reference TRBV7-2 and TRBJ2-5, is GAGVSQSPSNKVTEKGKDVELRCDPISGHTALYWYRQSLGQGLEFLIYFQGNSAPDKSGLPSDRFSAERTGGSVSTLTIQRTQQEDSAVYLCASSFGLLQETQYFGPGTRLLVL.